This TCR beta chain was sequenced in a study of blood T cell repertoires in COVID-19. The overall study: Acute and convalescent COVID-19 specimens originated in the United States, Italy and Spain. T cells, B-cell-depleted T cells, or PBMCs supplied cDNA or gDNA.

Germline trimming cut 3 bases from V and 0 bases from J; bases unmatched to any gene: 10. The CDR3 contains 18 residues. In the source study's methods: From reference gene primer amplification, estimates of nucleated cell counts were derived. TCRdb's copy holds only in-frame clones and misses some; the assay was immunoSEQ multiplex PCR. That table supplies the V and J calls and clone size; D and trimming were determined from the DNA. The sample comprises fewer than 300,000 clones, approximately 82% of which are singletons, and about 3% rests with the top ten. The rearrangement joins TRBV23-1 to TRBJ1-5; 8 bases fit TRBD1. TRBV23-1 is an ORF for which the function is uncertain. The source of this sequence is a woman aged 18 to 35 with acute or convalescent COVID-19. Sequenced sample: peripheral blood. The CDR3: CASSHRDRGANSNQPQHF. DNA of the CDR3: TGCGCCAGCAGTCACCGCGACAGGGGAGCTAATAGCAATCAGCCCCAGCATTTT.